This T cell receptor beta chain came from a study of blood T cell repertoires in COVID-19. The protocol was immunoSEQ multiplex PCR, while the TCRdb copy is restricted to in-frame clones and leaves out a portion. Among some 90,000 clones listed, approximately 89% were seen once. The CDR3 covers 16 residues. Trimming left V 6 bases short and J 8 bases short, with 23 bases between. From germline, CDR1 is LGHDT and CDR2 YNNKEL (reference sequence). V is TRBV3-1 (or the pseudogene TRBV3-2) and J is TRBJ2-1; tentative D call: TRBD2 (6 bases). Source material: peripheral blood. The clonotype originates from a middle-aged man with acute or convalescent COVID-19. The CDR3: CASSLRTTSYPHEQFF. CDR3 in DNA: TGTGCCAGCAGTCTTAGGACTACTTCCTACCCTCATGAGCAGTTCTTC.